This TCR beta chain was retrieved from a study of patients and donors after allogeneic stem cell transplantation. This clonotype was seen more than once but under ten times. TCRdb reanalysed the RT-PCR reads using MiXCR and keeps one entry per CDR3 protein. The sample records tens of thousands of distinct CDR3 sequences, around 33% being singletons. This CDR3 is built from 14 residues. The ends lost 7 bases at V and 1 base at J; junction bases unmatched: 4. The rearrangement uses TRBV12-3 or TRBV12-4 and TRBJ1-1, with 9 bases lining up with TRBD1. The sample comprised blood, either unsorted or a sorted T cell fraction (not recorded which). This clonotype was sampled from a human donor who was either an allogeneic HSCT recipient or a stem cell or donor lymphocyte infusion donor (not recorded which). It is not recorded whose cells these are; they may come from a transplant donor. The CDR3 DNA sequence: TGTGCCAGCATCCTGGGACAGGGGAACACTGAAGCTTTCTTT. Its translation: CASILGQGNTEAFF.